This T cell receptor beta chain was captured by sequencing in a study of patients and donors after allogeneic stem cell transplantation. TCRdb recomputed calls from the RT-PCR reads with MiXCR, one row per CDR3 protein. This table holds 920,000 or so distinct CDR3 sequences, over 15% found once. This clonotype occurred a few times. Sequenced sample: blood, either unsorted or a sorted T cell fraction (not recorded which). The clonotype was recovered from a human donor who was either an allogeneic HSCT recipient or a stem cell or donor lymphocyte infusion donor (not recorded which). It is not recorded whose cells these are; they may come from a transplant donor.

The CDR3, as DNA: TGTGCCAGCAGCTTATGGCGAAGGACAGGAGATAATGAGCAGTTCTTC. Translating gives CASSLWRRTGDNEQFF. This chain uses TRBV7-9 with TRBJ2-1, with 7 bases lining up with TRBD1. CDR3 length equals 16 residues. Germline CDR1 is SEHNR and CDR2 is FQNEAQ (reference sequence). J lost 7 bases, V lost 2 bases, and 11 bases had no gene match.